This record looks at one TCR beta chain sequence and its context. The antigen is undetermined. The data belong to a study of identical twins. The CDR3 is 13 residues long. Trimming pared 4 bases from V and 3 bases from J, leaving 7 bases between. Germline lookup yields CDR1 SGHDN and CDR2 FVKESK. TCRdb reanalysed the 5' RACE reads using MiXCR and keeps one entry per CDR3 protein. In the table there are roughly 250,000 distinct CDR3 sequences, about 14% of which are singletons. Points from the study as a whole: Whereas memory repertoires showed no such difference, abundant cord blood beta clonotypes carried fewer insertions.

The receptor was isolated from a woman between 18 and 30 years old in good health. Material for sequencing was memory (CD45RO+) T cells sorted from blood. The genes are TRBV14 and TRBJ2-1; D not resolved. The CDR3 coding sequence is TGTGCCAGCAGCCCAACGAACTACAATGAGCAGTTCTTC. Its protein is CASSPTNYNEQFF.